This T cell receptor (beta chain) comes out of a study of shared clonotypes between healthy human individuals. This clone was detected once. Antigen specificity is unknown. General study findings and limits: Clonotype sharing among donors, it was expected, would be affected by sequencing depth. The study found lower generation probabilities in non-shared clonotypes than in those shared by all four donors.

Samples underwent the assay at deep level. The repertoire was sequenced with immunoSEQ multiplex PCR; TCRdb's copy has only in-frame clones and lacks some. The sample holds around 1.6 million clones; around 98% are singletons and the top ten take about 0.42%. V was cut by 5 bases and J by 1 base, with 7 bases left in between. There are 13 residues in the CDR3. Germline V lookup: CDR1 MNHEY, CDR2 SMNVEV (reference sequence). This sequence originates from a man between 25 and 39 years old in good health. This rearrangement joins TRBV27 to TRBJ2-3; D uncertain. Source material: naive CD4+ T cells sorted from blood. This sample's subset: CD45RA+ positively selected. The CDR3 reads CASSPHGTDTQYF. CDR3 DNA: TGTGCCAGCAGTCCCCACGGCACAGATACGCAGTATTTT.